This entry lists 27 T cell receptor beta chains sequenced from one sample in a study of shared clonotypes between healthy human individuals. The assay was immunoSEQ multiplex PCR, and TCRdb's table has in-frame clones only and misses some. Altogether around 430,000 clones are present, about 85% being singletons, with the ten largest covering approximately 13%. The sequenced sample consisted of PBMCs. All receptors come from a woman in her thirties or forties in good health. Some clones in this sample may be carry-over from other donors' samples.

The chain employs TRBV27 and TRBJ2-7, with D possibly called TRBD1 or TRBD2 (5 bases each). The CDR3 length is 14 residues. The V gene lost 4 bases and the J gene lost 3 bases, with 13 bases spanning the gap. Germline V gene data show CDR1 as MNHEY and CDR2 as SMNVEV (reference sequence). The CDR3 DNA follows: TGTGCCAGCAGTTGGGGACCCGGTCGCTACGAGCAGTACTTC. Translated: CASSWGPGRYEQYF.

CDR3 residues: CASSLVPGSYEQYF. The CDR3 DNA follows: TGCGCCAGCAGCTTGGTTCCGGGCTCCTACGAGCAGTACTTC. The rearrangement joins TRBV5-1 to TRBJ2-5, with D unresolved. The better agreement between TRBJ2-7 and the DNA end casts doubt on the J call. CDR3 length: 14 residues. Germline-derived CDR1 and CDR2 are SGHRS and YFSETQ.

Of note for this clone: A read error is the likely source, as a far larger clone sits one nucleotide away. The same CDR3 also results from other DNA sequences found in this sample. CDR3 loop: CASSLSGTAEQFF. CDR3 DNA: TGTGCCAGCAGCCTGAGCGGGACGGCTGAGCAGTTCTTC. The chain links TRBV5-4 to TRBJ2-1, with 7 bases matching TRBD2. Germline V CDR1 and CDR2: SGHNT, YYREEE (reference sequence). This CDR3 region has 13 residues. Trimming removed 4 bases from V and 9 bases from J; junction bases left unmatched: 7.

This clone has more than one count but fewer than ten. This chain links TRBV10-3 with TRBJ2-3; D not certain. The CDR3 length is 14 residues. V gave up 3 bases and J gave up 2 bases, with 9 bases separating them. The V gene's germline CDR1 is ENHRY and CDR2 SYGVKD. DNA for the CDR3: TGTGCCATCAGTGAAGACCCAAACACAGATACGCAGTATTTT. Encoded protein: CAISEDPNTDTQYF.

The rearrangement joins TRBV20-1 to TRBJ1-2; 7 bases fit TRBD1. Per the germline V gene, CDR1 is DFQATT and CDR2 is SNEGSKA (reference sequence). With V trimmed by 3 bases and J by 8 bases, 3 bases remained unmatched. The CDR3 length is 11 residues. This CDR3 reads CSARTGNGYTF. The CDR3 nucleotides read TGCAGTGCTAGGACAGGGAACGGCTACACCTTC.

The gene calls are TRBV10-3 and TRBJ2-1; 14 bases fit TRBD2. Germline CDR1 and CDR2: ENHRY and SYGVKD. The CDR3 loop spans 17 amino acids. The J segment lost 8 bases and the V segment lost 6 bases, leaving 12 bases of the junction unmatched. CDR3 coding DNA: TGTGCCATCAGCGGAAGAACCGGGACTAGCGGGAGCTATGAGCAGTTCTTC. Its translation: CAISGRTGTSGSYEQFF.

V is TRBV11-3 and J is TRBJ2-7; the match to TRBD1 covers 8 bases. The V gene end was trimmed by 2 bases and the J gene end by 0 bases; junction bases not matched to a gene: 3. The germline gives CDR1 SGHNT, CDR2 YENEEA. This CDR3 contains 15 residues. The CDR3 nucleotides are TGTGCCAGCAGCTTATATGGACAGGGCTCCTACGAGCAGTACTTC. Translation: CASSLYGQGSYEQYF.

As concerns this clone: Other DNA sequences in the sample encode the same CDR3. The rearrangement uses TRBV7-9 and TRBJ1-1, with D perhaps TRBD1 (6 bases). The CDR3 is 14 residues long. V dropped 3 bases and J dropped 0 bases, with 8 bases sitting between them. Germline values: CDR1 SEHNR, CDR2 FQNEAQ (reference sequence). The CDR3 DNA sequence: TGTGCCAGCAGCTTGGGGGGCCTGAACACTGAAGCTTTCTTT. This encodes CASSLGGLNTEAFF.

In DNA form, the CDR3 reads TGTGCCAGTAGTATAGACCCCTCGACTAGTGGTACGCAGTATTTT. It yields the protein CASSIDPSTSGTQYF. The chain is built from TRBV19 and TRBJ2-3, with a tentative D call TRBD2 (6 bases). Looked up from germline, CDR1 is LNHDA and CDR2 is SQIVND (reference sequence). The CDR3 runs 15 residues. Trimming pared 0 bases from V and 8 bases from J, leaving 15 bases between.

The chain combines TRBV5-1 with TRBJ2-1; 11 bases align to TRBD2. The ends lost 7 bases at V and 4 bases at J; junction bases unmatched: 1. CDR1 is SGHRS, CDR2 YFSETQ, per germline. The CDR3 is made up of 13 amino acids. The CDR3 reads CASRLAGYNEQFF. The CDR3 DNA reads as TGCGCCAGCCGACTAGCGGGGTACAATGAGCAGTTCTTC.

V usage is TRBV19 and J usage is TRBJ1-5; TRBD1 agrees at 7 bases. The CDR3 length is 16 residues. J lost 3 bases, V lost 1 base, and 6 bases had no gene match. The germline gives CDR1 LNHDA, CDR2 SQIVND (reference sequence). The CDR3 loop reads CASSIGGTEHNQPQHF. Here the CDR3 DNA reads TGTGCCAGTAGTATAGGGGGGACAGAGCACAATCAGCCCCAGCATTTT.

This clone was counted a single time. The gene calls are TRBV10-2 and TRBJ2-1; D gene uncertain. The CDR3 covers 15 residues. Trimming removed 5 bases at V and 0 bases at J, with 11 bases between. Germline assignment: CDR1 WSHSY and CDR2 SAAADI. The CDR3 loop reads CASSMADLSYNEQFF. In nucleotides, the CDR3 is TGCGCCAGCAGTATGGCGGACCTCTCCTACAATGAGCAGTTCTTC.

The chain couples TRBV29-1 to TRBJ1-4; 7 nucleotides match TRBD1. CDR3 length: 13 residues. Germline V gene sequence: CDR1 SQVTM, CDR2 ANQGSEA. Trimming cost V 7 bases and J 5 bases; bases outside gene matches: 7. CDR3 in amino acids: CSATGTENEKLFF. The CDR3 DNA reads as TGCAGCGCTACCGGGACAGAGAATGAAAAACTGTTTTTT. The full variable domain, in which reference TRBV29-1 and TRBJ1-4 provide the parts outside the CDR3, is SAVISQKPSRDICQRGTSLTIQCQVDSQVTMMFWYRQQPGQSLTLIATANQGSEATYESGFVIDKFPISRPNLTFSTLTVSNMSPEDSSIYLCSATGTENEKLFFGSGTQLSVL.

The V and J genes are TRBV7-8 and TRBJ2-7, with 12 bases identical to TRBD2. The CDR3 length is 19 residues. Germline CDR1 SGHVS, CDR2 FQNEAQ. V trimming: 1 base; J trimming: 5 bases; junction bases outside the gene matches: 15. The CDR3 nucleotides read TGTGCCAGCAGCTTAGTCCGACTAGCGGGAGTAAAAGTTTTGGACGAGCAGTACTTC. Residues: CASSLVRLAGVKVLDEQYF.

The chain employs TRBV21-1 and TRBJ2-2. TRBV21-1 is classified as a pseudogene. The CDR3 is 13 residues long. CDR3 in DNA: TGTGCCAGCAGCAACAGGGAGACCGGGGAGCTGTTTTTT. It specifies CASSNRETGELFF.

The rearrangement links TRBV18 to TRBJ2-1, with 7 positions matching TRBD2. With V trimmed by 1 base and J by 5 bases, 2 bases remained unmatched. This CDR3 comprises 14 residues. In germline, CDR1 is KGHSH, CDR2 LQKENI. CDR3 nucleotides: TGTGCCAGCTCACCACGAACTAGCGACAATGAGCAGTTCTTC. It is translated as CASSPRTSDNEQFF. Based on the CDR3 plus reference TRBV18 and TRBJ2-1, the full variable domain is NAGVMQNPRHLVRRRGQEARLRCSPMKGHSHVYWYRQLPEEGLKFMVYLQKENIIDESGMPKERFSAEFPKEGPSILRIQQVVRGDSAAYFCASSPRTSDNEQFFGPGTRLTVL.

V is TRBV27 and J is TRBJ2-1; the D is unclear. Trimming took off 7 bases at V and 8 bases at J, with 15 bases between the two ends. CDR1 MNHEY and CDR2 SMNVEV come from the germline V gene (reference sequence). The CDR3 spans 13 residues. CDR3: CASTGGRQDEQFF. In DNA, the CDR3 is TGTGCCAGCACTGGTGGACGCCAGGATGAGCAGTTCTTC.

V gene TRBV18 combines with J gene TRBJ1-2; weak D call: TRBD1 (6 bases). Germline-derived CDR1 and CDR2 are KGHSH and LQKENI. This CDR3 contains 15 residues. Trimming pared 1 base from V and 4 bases from J, leaving 13 bases between. CDR3 in DNA: TGTGCCAGCTCACCACAACAGGGCGTAATCTATGGCTACACCTTC. It codes for CASSPQQGVIYGYTF.

On this clone itself: Other DNA variants within this sample encode the same CDR3. This rearrangement joins TRBV5-1 to TRBJ1-2, with TRBD1 identical over 8 bases. The CDR3 loop spans 14 amino acids. Germline assignment: CDR1 SGHRS and CDR2 YFSETQ. Trimming removed 0 bases from V and 2 bases from J; junction bases left unmatched: 0. The CDR3 DNA reads as TGCGCCAGCAGCTTGGGACAGGGGAACTATGGCTACACCTTC. Protein sequence: CASSLGQGNYGYTF.

This chain connects TRBV6-1 to TRBJ1-3, with 8 bases that match TRBD1. J lost 0 bases, V lost 3 bases, and 13 bases had no gene match. There are 19 residues in the CDR3. The germline V gene has CDR1 MNHNS and CDR2 SASEGT. CDR3 region: CASSEVTGGLLSSGNTIYF. CDR3 nucleotides: TGTGCCAGCAGTGAGGTTACAGGGGGTCTACTGAGCTCTGGAAACACCATATATTTT.

CDR3: CASSLGGSGFGNTIYF. The CDR3, as DNA: TGTGCCAGCAGCTTAGGAGGTTCTGGGTTTGGAAACACCATATATTTT. The chain carries TRBV7-8 and TRBJ1-3, with unresolved D. CDR3 length: 16 residues. CDR1 is SGHVS and CDR2 is FQNEAQ in the germline V gene. Trimming took 1 base from V and 3 from J, leaving 13 bases between them. Full variable domain (remainder filled in from reference TRBV7-8 and TRBJ1-3): GAGVSQSPRYKVAKRGQDVALRCDPISGHVSLFWYQQALGQGPEFLTYFQNEAQLDKSGLPSDRFFAERPEGSVSTLKIQRTQQEDSAVYLCASSLGGSGFGNTIYFGEGSWLTVV.

The chain links TRBV5-1 to TRBJ2-7; 9 nucleotides match TRBD2. The ends lost 7 bases at V and 1 base at J; junction bases unmatched: 3. The germline CDR1 and CDR2 sequences are SGHRS and YFSETQ. The length of the CDR3 is 13 residues. In nucleotides, the CDR3 is TGCGCCAGCGCGGGAGGGCCTTCCTACGAGCAGTACTTC. Translation gives CASAGGPSYEQYF.

This chain links TRBV7-3 with TRBJ2-7; tentative D call: TRBD2 (6 bases). The CDR3 consists of 15 residues. The V end was cut by 2 bases, the J end by 7 bases, with 18 bases between. CDR1 and CDR2 from the germline V gene are SGHTA and FQGTGA. CDR3 sequence (DNA): TGTGCCAGCAGCTTAGCCGCGCGGCCGGGGAGGGAGCAGTACTTC. Residues: CASSLAARPGREQYF.

The chain has TRBV6-5 and TRBJ2-1, with a tentative D call TRBD2 (5 bases). Germline-derived CDR1 and CDR2 are MNHEY and SVGAGI. Trimming stripped 6 bases from V and 2 bases from J, with 8 bases between. The CDR3 consists of 13 residues. The CDR3: CASSPGAYNEQFF. DNA of the CDR3: TGTGCCAGCAGCCCCGGGGCCTACAATGAGCAGTTCTTC.

The chain carries TRBV19 and TRBJ2-7; TRBD2 agrees at 8 bases. Germline trimming cut 3 bases from V and 1 base from J; bases unmatched to any gene: 2. Looked up from germline, CDR1 is LNHDA and CDR2 is SQIVND (reference sequence). This CDR3 spans 14 amino acids. CDR3 nucleotides: TGTGCCAGTAGTATCGGGACTAGTTCCTACGAGCAGTACTTC. Amino acid sequence: CASSIGTSSYEQYF. Based on the CDR3 plus reference TRBV19 and TRBJ2-7, the full variable domain is DGGITQSPKYLFRKEGQNVTLSCEQNLNHDAMYWYRQDPGQGLRLIYYSQIVNDFQKGDIAEGYSVSREKKESFPLTVTSAQKNPTAFYLCASSIGTSSYEQYFGPGTRLTVT.

The genes are TRBV5-1 and TRBJ2-5, with no clear D. The germline V and J ends were trimmed by 3 bases and 5 bases, with 14 bases remaining between them. The CDR3 spans 14 residues. Germline CDR1 SGHRS, CDR2 YFSETQ. CDR3 sequence: CASSSGSIGETQYF. Here the CDR3 DNA reads TGCGCCAGCAGCTCCGGTTCAATCGGGGAGACCCAGTACTTC.

A note on this clone: Other DNA sequences of this sample code for an identical CDR3. The chain has TRBV6-1 and TRBJ2-7; D unresolved. The germline CDR1 and CDR2 sequences are MNHNS and SASEGT. The germline V and J ends were trimmed by 3 bases and 0 bases, with 3 bases remaining between them. The CDR3 extends over 12 amino acids. Written as DNA, the CDR3 is TGTGCCAGCAGTGAGAGCTCCTACGAGCAGTACTTC. Translated, it gives CASSESSYEQYF.